These T cell receptor beta chains were read from a single sample in a study of identical twins. TCRdb reprocessed the 5' RACE reads with MiXCR, giving one entry per CDR3 protein. The data contain about 550,000 distinct CDR3 sequences, 20% to 25% of them singletons. A further study also used this sample, focusing on yellow fever vaccine responses in identical twins.

The sequencing input was CD4+ T cells sorted from blood. The receptor source for this set is a woman aged 18-35 years in good health. Each CDR3 is given with its conserved first and last residue. A D gene is named only where the DNA matches it firmly. The size of a clone is reported for some rows only, either as once, few or many, or as a class for expanded clones.

-,TRBD1,TRBJ1-1,TRBV5-6,TGTGCCAGCAGCTTGAGACAGGGTCGATTCACGGGGACTGAAGCTTTCTTT,CASSLRQGRFTGTEAFF
-,TRBD1,TRBJ2-1,TRBV20-1,TGCAGTGCCCTCAGACAGGGGGCTTCGGGTGAGCAGTTCTTC,CSALRQGASGEQFF
few,-,TRBJ1-1,TRBV5-5,TGTGCCAGCAGTTCGCAGGGTACGCACACTGAAGCTTTCTTT,CASSSQGTHTEAFF
few,-,TRBJ2-6,TRBV29-1,TGCAGCGTTTTTTTTGGGGCCAACGTCCTGACTTTC,CSVFFGANVLTF
few,-,TRBJ2-7,TRBV19,TGTGCCAGTAGTATGCGGACAACCTACGAGCAGTACTTC,CASSMRTTYEQYF
few,-,TRBJ2-3,TRBV9,TGTGCCAGCACCCGTAGTCCCCAGTTCACAGATACGCAGTATTTT,CASTRSPQFTDTQYF
few,-,TRBJ2-5,TRBV12-3/TRBV12-4,TGTGCCAGCAGACCATACAACAACCAAGAGACCCAGTACTTC,CASRPYNNQETQYF
few,TRBD1,TRBJ1-3,TRBV25-1,TGTGCCAGCAGTGCGGGGACAGGGAGCTCTGGAAACACCATATATTTT,CASSAGTGSSGNTIYF
-,-,TRBJ2-5,TRBV18,TGTGCCAGCTCACCACCGGATAGCGCGACCCAGTACTTC,CASSPPDSATQYF
-,-,TRBJ2-1,TRBV3-1,TGTGCCAGCAGTTTCACCCAATCGACTATAACATCCTACAATGAGCAGTTCTTC,CASSFTQSTITSYNEQFF
few,-,TRBJ1-2,TRBV2,TGTGCCAGCAGTGAGAACAGTGATATCTATGGCTACACCTTC,CASSENSDIYGYTF
few,-,TRBJ1-6,TRBV6-1,TGTGCCAGCACCTCAGACAGCTCCTATAATTCACCCCTCCACTTT,CASTSDSSYNSPLHF
few,TRBD1,TRBJ1-2,TRBV20-1,TGCAGTGCTTTTAGACAGGGCCCCATTAACTATGGCTACACCTTC,CSAFRQGPINYGYTF
-,-,TRBJ2-4,TRBV7-2,TGTGCCAGCAGCTTAGAGGGGGACCACATTCAGTACTTC,CASSLEGDHIQYF
-,-,TRBJ1-5,TRBV20-1,TGCAGTGCTGATGGGGGCAATCAGCCCCAGCATTTT,CSADGGNQPQHF
-,-,TRBJ1-2,TRBV10-3,TGTGCCATCAGTGATCGCACAGGTCCCTATGGCTACACCTTC,CAISDRTGPYGYTF
-,-,TRBJ1-1,TRBV7-9,TGTGCCAGCAGCTTAGACGGTAGGACTGAAGCTTTCTTT,CASSLDGRTEAFF
-,-,TRBJ2-2,TRBV6-1,TGTGCCAGCAGAAAAAAGGCAGGGGCCGGGGAGCTGTTTTTT,CASRKKAGAGELFF
-,TRBD2,TRBJ2-3,TRBV3-1,TGTGCCAGCAGCCAACGGACTAGCGGGGTAGGCACAGATACGCAGTATTTT,CASSQRTSGVGTDTQYF
-,-,TRBJ2-3,TRBV20-1,TGCAGTGCTAGAGCACCAGGACAGAGAGGGACACAGGCGGATACGCAGTATTTT,CSARAPGQRGTQADTQYF
-,TRBD2,TRBJ2-3,TRBV5-1,TGCGCCAGCAGCTTCTCCCTAGCGGGTCTCACAGATACGCAGTATTTT,CASSFSLAGLTDTQYF
-,-,TRBJ2-3,TRBV5-1,TGCGCCAGCAGGTCCGGACAGCTAGTCTACACAGATACGCAGTATTTT,CASRSGQLVYTDTQYF
many,TRBD2,TRBJ2-2,TRBV7-8,TGTGCCAGCAGCTTACGGGGGGGGCCGGGCACCGGGGAGCTGTTTTTT,CASSLRGGPGTGELFF
-,-,TRBJ2-3,TRBV7-6,TGTGCCAGCAGCCCTATTTTCAGACCCGTTCAATCCACAGATACGCAGTATTTT,CASSPIFRPVQSTDTQYF
-,TRBD1,TRBJ2-3,TRBV12-3/TRBV12-4,TGTGCCAGCAGTTTTTCTTTGGGGACAGGTAGCACAGATACGCAGTATTTT,CASSFSLGTGSTDTQYF
-,TRBD2,TRBJ2-2,TRBV20-1,TGCAGTGCTAGACACCCTAGCGGGGGATCCACCGGGGAGCTGTTTTTT,CSARHPSGGSTGELFF
-,-,TRBJ1-4,TRBV27,TGTGCCAGCAGTTCCACCCTGACGGGAGAAAAACTGTTTTTT,CASSSTLTGEKLFF
many,-,TRBJ2-2,TRBV29-1,TGCAGCGTTGTTGTACAGGCCACGAACACCGGGGAGCTGTTTTTT,CSVVVQATNTGELFF
-,-,TRBJ2-1,TRBV5-1,TGCGCCAGCAGCTTTACAGGACCAGAACAGCAGTTCTTC,CASSFTGPEQQFF
-,-,TRBJ2-5,TRBV3-1,TGTGCCAGCAGCCAAGTGCTAGCCGTGGGGGAGACCCAGTACTTC,CASSQVLAVGETQYF
few,-,TRBJ2-1,TRBV5-6,TGTGCCAGCAGCTTGTACTTATACAATGAGCAGTTCTTC,CASSLYLYNEQFF
-,-,TRBJ2-4,TRBV18,TGTGCCAGCTCACCGGCTGAGAAGGGGCTGACCAAAAACATTCAGTACTTC,CASSPAEKGLTKNIQYF
-,TRBD2,TRBJ2-1,TRBV6-5,TGTGCCAGCAGTTACCCAATAGCGGGGGGGCGAATTGAGCAGTTCTTC,CASSYPIAGGRIEQFF
-,TRBD2,TRBJ2-7,TRBV7-2,TGTGCCAGCGGCACGGGACTAGCCTCTTACGAGCAGTACTTC,CASGTGLASYEQYF
few,-,TRBJ2-5,TRBV12-3/TRBV12-4,TGTGCCACGGGGATTACAGGGAGCCAAGAGACCCAGTACTTC,CATGITGSQETQYF
few,-,TRBJ2-2,TRBV12-3/TRBV12-4,TGTGCCAGCAGTTACGGGCGGCCCACCGGGGAGCTGTTTTTT,CASSYGRPTGELFF
few,-,TRBJ1-1,TRBV12-3/TRBV12-4,TGTGCCAGCAGTTTATCCGGGTATGAAGCTTTCTTT,CASSLSGYEAFF
many,-,TRBJ1-2,TRBV7-8,TGTGCCAGCAGCACAGGATCTAACTATGGCTACACCTTC,CASSTGSNYGYTF
-,-,TRBJ2-2,TRBV4-1,TGCGCCAGCAGCCAAGATATCAGGGGGGGCACCGGGGAGCTGTTTTTT,CASSQDIRGGTGELFF
-,TRBD2,TRBJ2-3,TRBV12-3/TRBV12-4,TGTGCCAGCAGTCAGGGACTAGCGGGAGGATCCATCCTTAGAGATACGCAGTATTTT,CASSQGLAGGSILRDTQYF
few,TRBD2,TRBJ2-3,TRBV20-1,TGCAGTGCTAGAACTAGCGGGGGATTAATCGGAGATACGCAGTATTTT,CSARTSGGLIGDTQYF
-,-,TRBJ2-7,TRBV7-6,TGTGCCAGCAGCTTAGGGTCAGCGGTCTCTTCCTACGAGCAGTACTTC,CASSLGSAVSSYEQYF
-,TRBD1,TRBJ2-7,TRBV24-1,TGTGCCACCAGTGATCGACACAGGGGAGAGCAGTACTTC,CATSDRHRGEQYF
-,-,TRBJ1-5,TRBV10-2,TGCGCCAGCAGTGACGGAGGGGGGGCACGTACGCCCCAGCATTTT,CASSDGGGARTPQHF
few,-,TRBJ2-5,TRBV11-2,TGTGCCAGCAGTAAAGGGGGGGCTAACCAAGAGACCCAGTACTTC,CASSKGGANQETQYF
-,-,TRBJ2-3,TRBV12-3/TRBV12-4,TGTGCCAGCAGTTTCGTGGGTAGTCCAGATACGCAGTATTTT,CASSFVGSPDTQYF
few,TRBD1,TRBJ2-2,TRBV7-9,TGTGCCAGCAGCTTAGGACAGGGCCGCGGGGAGCTGTTTTTT,CASSLGQGRGELFF
few,-,TRBJ2-5,TRBV11-2,TGTGCCAGCAGCCCTACGACAGTTTTAAGGACCCAGTACTTC,CASSPTTVLRTQYF
-,TRBD2,TRBJ2-2,TRBV20-1,TGCAGTGCTCCCCGACTAGCGGACTTCACCGGGGAGCTGTTTTTT,CSAPRLADFTGELFF